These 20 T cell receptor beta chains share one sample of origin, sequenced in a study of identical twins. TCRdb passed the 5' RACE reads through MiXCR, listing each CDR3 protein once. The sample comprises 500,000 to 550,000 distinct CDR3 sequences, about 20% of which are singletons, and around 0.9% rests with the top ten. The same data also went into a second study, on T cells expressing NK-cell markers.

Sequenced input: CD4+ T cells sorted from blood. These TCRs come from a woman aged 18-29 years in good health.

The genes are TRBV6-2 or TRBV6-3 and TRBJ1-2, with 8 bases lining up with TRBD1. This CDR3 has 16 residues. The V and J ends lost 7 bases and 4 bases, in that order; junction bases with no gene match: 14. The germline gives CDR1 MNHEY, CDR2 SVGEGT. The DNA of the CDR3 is TGTGCCAGCACCCCTCAATCTGCAGGGGGCATCTATGGCTACACCTTC. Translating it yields CASTPQSAGGIYGYTF.

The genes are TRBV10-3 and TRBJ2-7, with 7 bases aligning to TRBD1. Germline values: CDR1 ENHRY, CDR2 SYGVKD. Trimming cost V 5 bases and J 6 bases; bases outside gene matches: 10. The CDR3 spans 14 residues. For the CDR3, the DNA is TGTGCCATCAGTCAACATACAGGGGTAGGCGAGCAGTACTTC. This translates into CAISQHTGVGEQYF.

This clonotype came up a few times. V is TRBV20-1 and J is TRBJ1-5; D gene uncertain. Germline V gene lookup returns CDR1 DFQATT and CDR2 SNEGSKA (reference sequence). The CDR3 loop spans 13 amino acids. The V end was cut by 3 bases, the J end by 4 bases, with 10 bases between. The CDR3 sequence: CSASASENQPQHF. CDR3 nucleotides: TGCAGTGCTAGCGCGTCGGAGAATCAGCCCCAGCATTTT.

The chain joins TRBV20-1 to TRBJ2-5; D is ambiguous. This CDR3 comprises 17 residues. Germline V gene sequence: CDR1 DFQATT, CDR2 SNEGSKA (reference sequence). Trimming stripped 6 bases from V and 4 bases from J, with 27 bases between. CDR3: CSAPPSRGRLWRETQYF. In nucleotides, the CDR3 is TGCAGTGCCCCCCCTTCTCGTGGCAGGTTATGGCGAGAGACCCAGTACTTC.

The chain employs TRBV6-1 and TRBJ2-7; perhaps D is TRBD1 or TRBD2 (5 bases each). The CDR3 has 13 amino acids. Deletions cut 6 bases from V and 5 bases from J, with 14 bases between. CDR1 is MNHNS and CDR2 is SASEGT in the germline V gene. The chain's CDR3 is CASRKGLANEQYF. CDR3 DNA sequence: TGTGCCAGCAGGAAGGGGCTAGCTAACGAGCAGTACTTC.

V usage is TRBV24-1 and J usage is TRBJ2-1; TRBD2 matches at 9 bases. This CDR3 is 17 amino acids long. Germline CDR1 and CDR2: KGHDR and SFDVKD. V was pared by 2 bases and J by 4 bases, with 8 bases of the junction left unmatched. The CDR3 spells CATSDSPSSGTYNEQFF. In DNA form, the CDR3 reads TGTGCCACCAGTGATTCCCCGTCTAGCGGGACGTACAATGAGCAGTTCTTC.

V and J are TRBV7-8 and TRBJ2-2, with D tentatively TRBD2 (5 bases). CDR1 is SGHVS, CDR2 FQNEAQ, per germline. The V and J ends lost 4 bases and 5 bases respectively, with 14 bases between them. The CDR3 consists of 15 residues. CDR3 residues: CASSSSDSRTGELFF. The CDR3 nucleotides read TGTGCCAGCAGCTCGTCGGACTCCAGAACCGGGGAGCTGTTTTTT.

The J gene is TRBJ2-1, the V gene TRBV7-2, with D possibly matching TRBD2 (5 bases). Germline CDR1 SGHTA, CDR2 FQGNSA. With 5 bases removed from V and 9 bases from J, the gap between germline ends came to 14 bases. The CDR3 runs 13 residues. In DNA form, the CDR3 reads TGTGCCAGCAGCGCACAGCTAGCAAGTGAGCAGTTCTTC. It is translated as CASSAQLASEQFF.

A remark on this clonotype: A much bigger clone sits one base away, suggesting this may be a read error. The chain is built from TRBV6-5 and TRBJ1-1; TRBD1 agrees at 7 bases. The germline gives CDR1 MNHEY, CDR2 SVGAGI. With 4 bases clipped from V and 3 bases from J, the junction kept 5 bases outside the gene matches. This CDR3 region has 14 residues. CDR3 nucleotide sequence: TGTGCCAGCAGTTTACAGGGGAGCCACACTGAAGCTTTCTTT. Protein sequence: CASSLQGSHTEAFF.

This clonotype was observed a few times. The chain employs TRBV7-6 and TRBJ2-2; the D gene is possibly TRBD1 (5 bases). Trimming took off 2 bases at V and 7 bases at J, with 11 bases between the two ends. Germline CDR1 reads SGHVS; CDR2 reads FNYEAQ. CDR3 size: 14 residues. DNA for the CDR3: TGTGCCAGCAGCTTACAAGGGGCTATCGGGGAGCTGTTTTTT. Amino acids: CASSLQGAIGELFF.

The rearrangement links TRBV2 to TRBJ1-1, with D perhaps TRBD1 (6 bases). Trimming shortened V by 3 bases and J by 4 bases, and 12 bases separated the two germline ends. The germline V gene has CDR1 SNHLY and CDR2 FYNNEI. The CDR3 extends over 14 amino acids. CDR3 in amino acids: CASSDRSGATEAFF. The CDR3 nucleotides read TGTGCCAGCAGTGATCGCTCAGGGGCCACTGAAGCTTTCTTT.

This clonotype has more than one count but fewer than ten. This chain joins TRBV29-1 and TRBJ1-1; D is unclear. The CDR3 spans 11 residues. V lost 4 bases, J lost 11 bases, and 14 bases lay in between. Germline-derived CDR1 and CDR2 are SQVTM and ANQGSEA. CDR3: CSVGGFVTAFF. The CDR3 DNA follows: TGCAGCGTTGGAGGGTTCGTTACGGCTTTCTTT.

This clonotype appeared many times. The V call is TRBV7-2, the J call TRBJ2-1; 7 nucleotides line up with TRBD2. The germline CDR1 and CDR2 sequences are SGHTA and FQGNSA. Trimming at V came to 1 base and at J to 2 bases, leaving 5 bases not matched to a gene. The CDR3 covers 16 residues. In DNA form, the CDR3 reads TGTGCCAGCAGCTTAGGGGGAAGCGGGACCTACAATGAGCAGTTCTTC. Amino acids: CASSLGGSGTYNEQFF.

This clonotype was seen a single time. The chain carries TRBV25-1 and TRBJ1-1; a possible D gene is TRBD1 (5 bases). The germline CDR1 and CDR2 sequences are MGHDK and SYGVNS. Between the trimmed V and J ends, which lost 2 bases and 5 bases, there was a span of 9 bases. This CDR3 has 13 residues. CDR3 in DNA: TGTGCCAGCAGTGAAGGGGCGGGAACTGAAGCTTTCTTT. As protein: CASSEGAGTEAFF.

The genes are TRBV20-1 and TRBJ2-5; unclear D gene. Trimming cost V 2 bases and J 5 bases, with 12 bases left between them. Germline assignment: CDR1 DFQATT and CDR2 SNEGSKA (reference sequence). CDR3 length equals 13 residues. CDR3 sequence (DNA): TGCAGTGCTAGATACCCTCTAGGGGAGACCCAGTACTTC. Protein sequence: CSARYPLGETQYF.

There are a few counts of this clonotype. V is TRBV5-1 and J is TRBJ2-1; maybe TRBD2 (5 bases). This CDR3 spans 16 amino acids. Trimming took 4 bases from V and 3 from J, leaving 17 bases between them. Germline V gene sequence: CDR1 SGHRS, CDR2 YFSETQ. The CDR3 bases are TGCGCCAGCAGCCGAGAAGCGGCCTCCAACTACAATGAGCAGTTCTTC. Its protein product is CASSREAASNYNEQFF.

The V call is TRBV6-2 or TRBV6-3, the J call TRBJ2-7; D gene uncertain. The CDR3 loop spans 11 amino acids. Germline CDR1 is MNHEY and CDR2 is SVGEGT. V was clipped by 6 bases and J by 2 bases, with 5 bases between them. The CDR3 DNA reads TGTGCCAGCAGCGACGCCTACGAGCAGTACTTC. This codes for CASSDAYEQYF.

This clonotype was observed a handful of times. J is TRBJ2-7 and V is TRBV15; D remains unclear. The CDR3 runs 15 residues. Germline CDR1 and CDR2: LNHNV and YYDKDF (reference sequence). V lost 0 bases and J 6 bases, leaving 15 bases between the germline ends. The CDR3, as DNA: TGTGCCACCAGCAGAGATGTGACCTCAGAGACCGAGCAGTACTTC. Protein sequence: CATSRDVTSETEQYF.

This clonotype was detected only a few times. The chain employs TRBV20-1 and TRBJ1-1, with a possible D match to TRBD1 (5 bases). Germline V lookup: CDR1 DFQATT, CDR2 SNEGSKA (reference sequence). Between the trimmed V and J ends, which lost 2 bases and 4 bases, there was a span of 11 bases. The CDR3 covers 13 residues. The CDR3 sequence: CSARLGQGTEAFF. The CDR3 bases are TGCAGTGCTAGACTAGGCCAGGGCACTGAAGCTTTCTTT.

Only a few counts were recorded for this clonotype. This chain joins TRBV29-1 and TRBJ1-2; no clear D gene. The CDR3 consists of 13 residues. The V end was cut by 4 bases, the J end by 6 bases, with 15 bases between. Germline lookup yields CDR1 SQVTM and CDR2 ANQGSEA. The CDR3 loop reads CSVARRSGNGYTF. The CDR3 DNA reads TGCAGCGTTGCGCGCAGGTCGGGGAATGGCTACACCTTC. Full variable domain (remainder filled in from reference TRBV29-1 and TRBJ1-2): SAVISQKPSRDICQRGTSLTIQCQVDSQVTMMFWYRQQPGQSLTLIATANQGSEATYESGFVIDKFPISRPNLTFSTLTVSNMSPEDSSIYLCSVARRSGNGYTFGSGTRLTVV.